These 31 T cell receptor beta chains originate from one sample sequenced in a study of T cell responses to AZD1222 COVID-19 vaccine. Profiling relied on immunoSEQ multiplex PCR, and the TCRdb table lists in-frame clones only, not all of them. Seen here are roughly 190,000 clones, 91% observed once, and the top ten hold around 1.6%. This material consisted of peripheral blood, taken 28 days after the second AZD1222 dose. The receptor source for this set is an adult who received the AZD1222 COVID-19 vaccine.

The V gene is TRBV9, the J gene TRBJ2-7; TRBD1 matches at 7 bases. V dropped 0 bases and J dropped 9; count of bases not matched to a gene: 18. CDR1 is SGDLS, CDR2 YYNGEE, per germline. The CDR3 consists of 17 residues. CDR3 region: CASSVGWSADRKLVQYF. In nucleotides, the CDR3 is TGTGCCAGCAGCGTAGGATGGAGTGCGGACAGGAAGCTGGTGCAGTACTTC.

The chain joins TRBV7-2 to TRBJ1-1; weak D call: TRBD1 (6 bases). Germline V gives CDR1 SGHTA, CDR2 FQGNSA. This CDR3 contains 15 residues. V was cut by 2 bases and J by 0 bases, with 10 bases left in between. Here the CDR3 DNA reads TGTGCCAGCAGCTTATATCCAGGGGTGAACACTGAAGCTTTCTTT. It yields the protein CASSLYPGVNTEAFF.

The chain carries TRBV4-1 and TRBJ1-2; the match to TRBD1 covers 9 bases. Germline CDR1 reads MGHRA; CDR2 reads YSYEKL. The CDR3 has 13 residues. J gave up 10 bases and V 4 bases, and 7 bases lay outside the gene matches. Here the CDR3 reads CASSLGQGSFYTF. CDR3 coding DNA: TGCGCCAGCAGCCTGGGACAGGGTTCTTTCTACACCTTC.

V and J are TRBV6-4 and TRBJ2-5; 8 bases match TRBD1. Per germline, CDR1 MRHNA and CDR2 SNTAGT. V trimming: 3 bases; J trimming: 4 bases; junction bases outside the gene matches: 4. The CDR3 is 14 amino acids. The CDR3 DNA reads TGTGCCAGCAGTGAACAGGGGGGAACAGAGACCCAGTACTTC. It encodes CASSEQGGTETQYF.

The genes are TRBV14 and TRBJ2-2, with 8 bases matching TRBD2. Germline V lookup: CDR1 SGHDN, CDR2 FVKESK. The V segment lost 3 bases and the J segment 5 bases; nucleotides outside the gene matches: 14. The CDR3 runs to 18 residues. This CDR3 is CASSQIGLAGGGTGELFF. The CDR3 coding sequence is TGTGCCAGCAGCCAGATAGGACTAGCCGGAGGCGGGACCGGGGAGCTGTTTTTT.

The chain is built from TRBV7-9 and TRBJ2-1; 10 nucleotides align to TRBD1. Germline V gene data show CDR1 as SEHNR and CDR2 as FQNEAQ (reference sequence). The V segment lost 5 bases and the J segment 4 bases; nucleotides outside the gene matches: 5. The CDR3 spans 15 residues. The CDR3 DNA follows: TGTGCCAGCAGCCAACCGGGACAGGGGTACAATGAGCAGTTCTTC. This sequence encodes CASSQPGQGYNEQFF. Based on the CDR3 plus reference TRBV7-9 and TRBJ2-1, the full variable domain is DTGVSQNPRHKITKRGQNVTFRCDPISEHNRLYWYRQTLGQGPEFLTYFQNEAQLEKSRLLSDRFSAERPKGSFSTLEIQRTEQGDSAMYLCASSQPGQGYNEQFFGPGTRLTVL.

The chain links TRBV28 to TRBJ2-1; D might be TRBD1 or TRBD2, each matching 5 bases. V lost 10 bases and J 0 bases, leaving 13 bases between the germline ends. This CDR3 is 14 amino acids long. The V gene's germline CDR1 is MDHEN and CDR2 SYDVKM. CDR3 DNA: TGTGCCACAAGGGACCCGGGCTCCTACAATGAGCAGTTCTTC. Amino acid sequence: CATRDPGSYNEQFF.

The chain is built from TRBV11-2 and TRBJ2-7; 10 bases agree with TRBD2. Trimming removed 4 bases from V and 0 bases from J; junction bases left unmatched: 3. Looked up from germline, CDR1 is SGHAT and CDR2 is FQNNGV. This CDR3 has 15 residues. CDR3 nucleotides: TGTGCCAGCAGCTGGACTAGCGGAAGCTCCTACGAGCAGTACTTC. It is translated as CASSWTSGSSYEQYF.

The V call is TRBV3-1 (or the pseudogene TRBV3-2), the J call TRBJ1-1, with D tentatively TRBD1 (5 bases). The V end lost 3 bases, the J end lost 1 base, and 12 bases lay between the germline ends. The CDR3 has 15 residues. Germline loops: CDR1 LGHDT, CDR2 YNNKEL (reference sequence). CDR3 amino acids: CASSHGPGRNTEAFF. CDR3 in DNA: TGTGCCAGCAGCCATGGACCGGGACGGAACACTGAAGCTTTCTTT.

CDR3 sequence: CASSRRASGMLINIQYF. The CDR3, as DNA: TGTGCCAGCAGCCGAAGGGCTAGCGGGATGCTTATAAACATTCAGTACTTC. The genes are TRBV3-1 (or the pseudogene TRBV3-2) and TRBJ2-4; 9 bases map to TRBD2. CDR1 is LGHDT and CDR2 is YNNKEL in the germline V gene (reference sequence). The CDR3 covers 17 residues. The J segment lost 6 bases and the V segment lost 4 bases, leaving 13 bases of the junction unmatched.

The chain uses TRBV27 and TRBJ2-1, with 8 bases matching TRBD2. V was clipped by 4 bases and J by 3 bases; unmatched bases: 11. Germline assignment: CDR1 MNHEY and CDR2 SMNVEV (reference sequence). The CDR3 is made up of 17 amino acids. In nucleotides, the CDR3 is TGTGCCAGCAGTTCGTATGGGCTAGCGGGTAACTACAATGAGCAGTTCTTC. This codes for CASSSYGLAGNYNEQFF.

This chain links TRBV6-2 or TRBV6-3 with TRBJ2-3; D unresolved. CDR3 length: 13 residues. Trimming took off 3 bases at V and 2 bases at J, with 6 bases between the two ends. Germline-derived CDR1 and CDR2 are MNHEY and SVGEGT. The CDR3 sequence is CASSYFPTDTQYF. The CDR3 region has the DNA TGTGCCAGCAGTTATTTTCCCACAGATACGCAGTATTTT.

The chain joins TRBV7-9 to TRBJ2-3; D unclear. Germline values: CDR1 SEHNR, CDR2 FQNEAQ (reference sequence). The CDR3 sequence is 14 residues long. Trimming pared 3 bases from V and 6 bases from J, leaving 13 bases between. DNA for the CDR3: TGTGCCAGCAGCTTGACCCTCCCTGGGGATACGCAGTATTTT. Translating it yields CASSLTLPGDTQYF.

This chain links TRBV30 with TRBJ2-7; D possibly matches TRBD1 or TRBD2 (6 bases each). The V end was cut by 1 base, the J end by 3 bases, with 13 bases between. The CDR3 covers 14 residues. Germline V gene sequence: CDR1 GTSNPN, CDR2 SVGIG (reference sequence). The chain's CDR3 is CAWSDSRGGYEQYF. The CDR3 DNA follows: TGTGCCTGGAGTGATAGCAGGGGAGGCTACGAGCAGTACTTC.

With respect to this clone: An end of the junction differs from the germline gene, which may be a read error. The chain recombines TRBV4-2 with TRBJ1-2, with D possibly matching TRBD1 (5 bases). Germline CDR1 reads LGHNA; CDR2 reads YNFKEQ. The CDR3 has 16 amino acids. CDR3 nucleotide sequence: TGTGCCAGCAGACAAGGGGAACAGTTAGCTAACTATGGCTACACCTTC. Protein: CASRQGEQLANYGYTF.

V usage is TRBV6-5 and J usage is TRBJ2-7, with unresolved D. The CDR3 is made up of 15 amino acids. Germline V gives CDR1 MNHEY, CDR2 SVGAGI. Trimming shortened V by 0 bases and J by 2 bases, and 11 bases separated the two germline ends. The CDR3 region has the DNA TGTGCCAGCAGTTACTCGAAGTTGCGCGCCTACGAGCAGTACTTC. The encoded protein is CASSYSKLRAYEQYF.

This chain connects TRBV5-1 to TRBJ2-2, with D perhaps TRBD2 (5 bases). Trimming removed 4 bases from V and 6 bases from J, with 16 bases in between. Germline V gene lookup returns CDR1 SGHRS and CDR2 YFSETQ. This CDR3 contains 15 residues. In DNA form, the CDR3 reads TGCGCCAGCAGCCTCTTACTAGGTACCGCCGGGGAGCTGTTTTTT. Translated: CASSLLLGTAGELFF.

The CDR3 sequence: CASSPTPSSYEQYF. CDR3 sequence (DNA): TGTGCCAGCTCTCCAACCCCTAGCTCCTACGAGCAGTACTTC. This sequence joins TRBV18 and TRBJ2-7; D ambiguous. The CDR3 sequence is 14 residues long. Germline V CDR1 and CDR2: KGHSH, LQKENI. The V and J ends lost 6 bases and 0 bases respectively, with 12 bases between them. Together with reference TRBV18 and TRBJ2-7, the CDR3 gives the full variable domain: NAGVMQNPRHLVRRRGQEARLRCSPMKGHSHVYWYRQLPEEGLKFMVYLQKENIIDESGMPKERFSAEFPKEGPSILRIQQVVRGDSAAYFCASSPTPSSYEQYFGPGTRLTVT.

V and J are TRBV5-5 and TRBJ2-7; D possibly corresponds to TRBD2 (6 bases). V was pared by 0 bases and J by 4 bases, with 14 bases between. The CDR3 covers 15 residues. CDR1 and CDR2 (germline): SGHKS, YYEKEE (reference sequence). DNA of the CDR3: TGTGCCAGCAGCTTGGGTGGGGGGTCTTTGTACGAGCAGTACTTC. It translates to CASSLGGGSLYEQYF. Looking up the rest from reference TRBV5-5 and TRBJ2-7 gives the full variable domain: DAGVTQSPTHLIKTRGQQVTLRCSPISGHKSVSWYQQVLGQGPQFIFQYYEKEERGRGNFPDRFSARQFPNYSSELNVNALLLGDSALYLCASSLGGGSLYEQYFGPGTRLTVT.

The chain joins TRBV7-2 to TRBJ2-3; D gene unclear. This CDR3 is 14 amino acids long. V lost 3 bases to trimming and J lost 0 bases, with 7 bases between them. Germline assignment: CDR1 SGHTA and CDR2 FQGNSA. The CDR3 coding sequence is TGTGCCAGCAGCTTTAGGCTCAGCACAGATACGCAGTATTTT. This gives the protein CASSFRLSTDTQYF.

This clone occurred once. The rearrangement joins TRBV3-1 (or the pseudogene TRBV3-2) to TRBJ2-3; the D gene is possibly TRBD2 (6 bases). Between the trimmed V and J ends, which lost 2 bases and 3 bases, there was a span of 15 bases. The CDR3 length is 16 residues. The germline V gene has CDR1 LGHDT and CDR2 YNNKEL (reference sequence). Here the CDR3 reads CASSQFQRRVTDTQYF. The DNA of the CDR3 is TGTGCCAGCAGCCAATTCCAGAGGAGGGTGACAGATACGCAGTATTTT.

The chain uses TRBV30 and TRBJ2-7, with 9 nucleotides matching TRBD1. This CDR3 contains 15 residues. CDR1 is GTSNPN, CDR2 SVGIG, per germline (reference sequence). Trimming removed 0 bases from V and 6 bases from J; junction bases left unmatched: 9. The CDR3 nucleotides are TGTGCCTGGAGTGTCCTAACTTTGACAGGGGGCGAGCAGTACTTC. Residues: CAWSVLTLTGGEQYF.

The V gene is TRBV7-8, the J gene TRBJ2-3; D is possibly TRBD2 (5 bases). The CDR3 runs 15 residues. Trimming shortened V by 3 bases and J by 0 bases, and 10 bases separated the two germline ends. Germline-derived CDR1 and CDR2 are SGHVS and FQNEAQ. In nucleotides, the CDR3 is TGTGCCAGCAGCTTGGGAGTTGCTAGCACAGATACGCAGTATTTT. It is translated as CASSLGVASTDTQYF.

The rearrangement joins TRBV7-8 to TRBJ1-1, with 8 bases aligning to TRBD1. The junction had 17 bases not matched to a gene; V was cut back by 5 bases and J by 6 bases. The CDR3 loop spans 17 amino acids. Germline V gives CDR1 SGHVS, CDR2 FQNEAQ. The CDR3 is CASSPLKSQDREAEAFF. The CDR3 DNA reads as TGTGCCAGCAGCCCACTTAAATCCCAGGACAGGGAGGCTGAAGCTTTCTTT.

Comment on this clone: This same CDR3 is encoded by further DNA sequences in the sample. The V and J genes are TRBV6-1 and TRBJ2-1; possible D gene TRBD2, 6 bases. CDR1 is MNHNS and CDR2 is SASEGT in the germline V gene. With 2 bases removed from V and 3 bases from J, the gap between germline ends came to 11 bases. The CDR3 extends over 15 amino acids. In DNA form, the CDR3 reads TGTGCCAGCAGTGAACGAGGAGGGAGCTACAATGAGCAGTTCTTC. Translating it yields CASSERGGSYNEQFF.

The chain carries TRBV6-5 and TRBJ2-7, with D perhaps TRBD2 (6 bases). V lost 2 bases and J 4 bases, leaving 9 bases between the germline ends. The CDR3 consists of 13 residues. CDR1 MNHEY and CDR2 SVGAGI come from the germline V gene. The CDR3, as DNA: TGTGCCAGCAGTTACAAGGCGGGATACGAGCAGTACTTC. Amino acids: CASSYKAGYEQYF.

V is TRBV3-1 (or the pseudogene TRBV3-2) and J is TRBJ1-6; a weak D match, TRBD1 (5 bases). This CDR3 comprises 16 residues. Germline V gene lookup returns CDR1 LGHDT and CDR2 YNNKEL (reference sequence). The V and J ends lost 2 bases and 7 bases respectively, with 15 bases between them. The CDR3 nucleotides are TGTGCCAGCAGCCAATCCCTGAGGGGTGGCAATTCACCCCTCCACTTT. Amino acid sequence: CASSQSLRGGNSPLHF.

This chain connects TRBV27 to TRBJ2-7; TRBD1 might be the D (6 bases). Germline V CDR1 and CDR2: MNHEY, SMNVEV (reference sequence). This CDR3 has 14 residues. V lost 5 bases, J lost 6 bases, and 17 bases lay in between. CDR3 residues: CASSTNRVSGEQYF. DNA of the CDR3: TGTGCCAGCAGTACGAACAGGGTATCGGGCGAGCAGTACTTC.

The rearrangement joins TRBV27 to TRBJ1-1, with D possibly matching TRBD1 (5 bases). The CDR3 runs to 13 residues. V dropped 4 bases and J dropped 5 bases, with 11 bases sitting between them. Germline-derived CDR1 and CDR2 are MNHEY and SMNVEV (reference sequence). As DNA, the CDR3 is TGTGCCAGCAGTTACCAGGGAGTAACTGAAGCTTTCTTT. Residues: CASSYQGVTEAFF.

The rearrangement joins TRBV11-2 to TRBJ2-7, with 10 bases that match TRBD2. The CDR3 has 19 amino acids. Germline CDR1 reads SGHAT; CDR2 reads FQNNGV. V trimming: 5 bases; J trimming: 3 bases; junction bases outside the gene matches: 19. The CDR3 protein is CASSPHAGVAGGRLYEQYF. CDR3 coding DNA: TGTGCCAGCAGCCCTCATGCCGGAGTAGCGGGAGGCCGCCTCTACGAGCAGTACTTC. Full variable domain (rest looked up from reference TRBV11-2 and TRBJ2-7): EAGVAQSPRYKIIEKRQSVAFWCNPISGHATLYWYQQILGQGPKLLIQFQNNGVVDDSQLPKDRFSAERLKGVDSTLKIQPAKLEDSAVYLCASSPHAGVAGGRLYEQYFGPGTRLTVT.

The rearrangement links TRBV11-2 to TRBJ2-5, with TRBD1 matching 8 bases. J gave up 5 bases and V 5 bases, and 10 bases lay outside the gene matches. Germline V CDR1 and CDR2: SGHAT, FQNNGV. The CDR3 runs 15 residues. The CDR3 sequence is CASSRTGGSGETQYF. As DNA, the CDR3 is TGTGCCAGCAGCCGAACAGGGGGAAGTGGGGAGACCCAGTACTTC.